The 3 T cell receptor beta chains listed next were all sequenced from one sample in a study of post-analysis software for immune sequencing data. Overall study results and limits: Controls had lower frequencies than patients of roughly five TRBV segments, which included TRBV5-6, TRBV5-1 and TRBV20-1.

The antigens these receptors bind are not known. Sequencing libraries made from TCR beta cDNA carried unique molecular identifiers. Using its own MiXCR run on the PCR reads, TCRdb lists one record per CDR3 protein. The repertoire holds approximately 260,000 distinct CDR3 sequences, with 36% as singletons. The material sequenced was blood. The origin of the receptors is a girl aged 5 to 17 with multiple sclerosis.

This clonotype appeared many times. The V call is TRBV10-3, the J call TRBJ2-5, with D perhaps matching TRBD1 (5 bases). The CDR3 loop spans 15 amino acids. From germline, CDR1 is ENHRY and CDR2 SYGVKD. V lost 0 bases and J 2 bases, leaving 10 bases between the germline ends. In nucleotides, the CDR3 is TGTGCCATCAGTGAGTCCGGGCAGGGACAAGAGACCCAGTACTTC. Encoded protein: CAISESGQGQETQYF.

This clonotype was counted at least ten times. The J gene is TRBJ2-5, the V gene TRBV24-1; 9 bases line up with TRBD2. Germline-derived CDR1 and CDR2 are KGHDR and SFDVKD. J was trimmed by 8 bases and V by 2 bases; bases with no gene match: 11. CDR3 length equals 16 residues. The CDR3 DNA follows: TGTGCCACCAGTGATTCGACTAGCGGATTAAAGAGAACCCAGTACTTC. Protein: CATSDSTSGLKRTQYF.

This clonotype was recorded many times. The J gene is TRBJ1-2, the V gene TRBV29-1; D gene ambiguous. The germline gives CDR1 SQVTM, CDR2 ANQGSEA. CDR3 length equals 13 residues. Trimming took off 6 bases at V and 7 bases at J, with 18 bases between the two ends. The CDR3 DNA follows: TGCAGCGTCGGCACGCGGCAGAAGGGTGGCTACACCTTC. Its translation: CSVGTRQKGGYTF.